These 25 T cell receptor beta chains were sequenced from one sample in a study of shared clonotypes between healthy human individuals. Some clones are missing from TCRdb's copy, which holds only in-frame ones; the method was immunoSEQ multiplex PCR. The sample records roughly 2.5 million clones, approximately 90% being singletons. The sequencing sample was made of naive CD4+ T cells sorted from blood. Specified subset: CD45RA+ positively selected. The receptor set was obtained from a man aged 18-30 years in good health.

In nucleotides, the CDR3 is TGCGCCAGCAGCACACCCAGGGGGCGATGGGAGACCCAGTACTTC. Amino acid sequence: CASSTPRGRWETQYF. The chain has TRBV5-1 and TRBJ2-5; 8 bases are shared with TRBD1. Trimming took 4 bases from V and 5 from J; bases not matched to a gene: 10. CDR1 SGHRS and CDR2 YFSETQ come from the germline V gene. The length of the CDR3 is 15 residues.

The chain is built from TRBV18 and TRBJ2-5, with a tentative D call TRBD2 (5 bases). Per the germline V gene, CDR1 is KGHSH and CDR2 is LQKENI. The CDR3 has 16 amino acids. Trimming removed 3 bases at V and 1 base at J, with 15 bases between. The CDR3: CASSPKAPGLQETQYF. The CDR3 nucleotides read TGTGCCAGCTCACCTAAGGCGCCAGGACTCCAAGAGACCCAGTACTTC.

The chain is built from TRBV29-1 and TRBJ2-3, with D unresolved. This CDR3 region has 12 residues. The V gene lost 8 bases and the J gene lost 6 bases, with 15 bases spanning the gap. CDR1 and CDR2 from the germline V gene are SQVTM and ANQGSEA. The chain's CDR3 is CSSSPSWDTQYF. The CDR3 coding sequence is TGCAGCTCCTCCCCAAGCTGGGATACGCAGTATTTT.

In this sample, this clone turned up once. V usage is TRBV7-2 and J usage is TRBJ2-7, with TRBD1 matching 7 bases. J lost 0 bases, V lost 4 bases, and 6 bases had no gene match. CDR3 length: 15 amino acids. Germline lookup yields CDR1 SGHTA and CDR2 FQGNSA. The CDR3 sequence: CASSSDRARSYEQYF. As DNA, the CDR3 is TGTGCCAGCAGCTCAGACAGGGCACGCTCCTACGAGCAGTACTTC.

The chain is built from TRBV27 and TRBJ2-7, with TRBD1 identical over 8 bases. The J segment lost 3 bases and the V segment lost 8 bases, leaving 9 bases of the junction unmatched. Germline V gene lookup returns CDR1 MNHEY and CDR2 SMNVEV (reference sequence). The CDR3 extends over 14 amino acids. Here the CDR3 DNA reads TGTGCCAGCGGAACCGGGACAGGAGGCTACGAGCAGTACTTC. It translates to CASGTGTGGYEQYF.

The chain joins TRBV11-2 to TRBJ2-1; 9 positions match TRBD1. The CDR3 sequence is 15 residues long. V trimming: 5 bases; J trimming: 4 bases; junction bases outside the gene matches: 6. CDR1 and CDR2 from the germline V gene are SGHAT and FQNNGV. Here the CDR3 reads CASSRGQGLYNEQFF. The DNA of the CDR3 is TGTGCCAGCAGCCGAGGACAGGGGCTTTACAATGAGCAGTTCTTC.

The chain employs TRBV4-1 and TRBJ2-3, with D possibly being TRBD1 or TRBD2 (7 bases each). Germline loops: CDR1 MGHRA, CDR2 YSYEKL. The CDR3 covers 16 residues. Trimming removed 0 bases from V and 0 bases from J, with 10 bases in between. CDR3 nucleotide sequence: TGCGCCAGCAGCCAAGACAGGGGGGGGAGCACAGATACGCAGTATTTT. It codes for CASSQDRGGSTDTQYF.

V gene TRBV19 combines with J gene TRBJ1-1; D is ambiguous. Trimming took off 5 bases at V and 2 bases at J, with 15 bases between the two ends. Germline V gene data show CDR1 as LNHDA and CDR2 as SQIVND (reference sequence). The CDR3 is made up of 15 amino acids. The CDR3 protein is CASSPRTLGNTEAFF. For the CDR3, the DNA is TGTGCCAGTAGTCCCCGGACCCTCGGAAACACTGAAGCTTTCTTT.

The CDR3 reads CASRGDRLLPTEAFF. As DNA, the CDR3 is TGTGCCAGCAGGGGGGACAGGTTGCTCCCCACTGAAGCTTTCTTT. The chain is built from TRBV2 and TRBJ1-1; 8 bases fit TRBD1. The J segment lost 4 bases and the V segment lost 6 bases, leaving 10 bases of the junction unmatched. Germline CDR1 is SNHLY and CDR2 is FYNNEI. This CDR3 has 15 residues. Drawing the rest from reference TRBV2 and TRBJ1-1, the complete variable domain is EPEVTQTPSHQVTQMGQEVILRCVPISNHLYFYWYRQILGQKVEFLVSFYNNEISEKSEIFDDQFSVERPDGSNFTLKIRSTKLEDSAMYFCASRGDRLLPTEAFFGQGTRLTVV.

The rearrangement joins TRBV18 to TRBJ2-7; D not certain. The CDR3 totals 15 residues. CDR1 and CDR2 from the germline V gene are KGHSH and LQKENI. V gave up 3 bases and J gave up 0 bases, with 12 bases separating them. In nucleotides, the CDR3 is TGTGCCAGCTCACCCACAAGTATGAGCTCCTACGAGCAGTACTTC. It specifies CASSPTSMSSYEQYF. Complete variable domain (other parts from reference TRBV18 and TRBJ2-7): NAGVMQNPRHLVRRRGQEARLRCSPMKGHSHVYWYRQLPEEGLKFMVYLQKENIIDESGMPKERFSAEFPKEGPSILRIQQVVRGDSAAYFCASSPTSMSSYEQYFGPGTRLTVT.

V and J are TRBV12-5 and TRBJ1-3, with TRBD1 matching 7 bases. Germline V gives CDR1 LGHNT, CDR2 FRNRAP. Trimming at V came to 5 bases and at J to 0 bases, leaving 16 bases not matched to a gene. CDR3 size: 19 residues. The CDR3 loop reads CASGNVPRQGSSSGNTIYF. CDR3 in DNA: TGTGCTAGTGGTAACGTCCCCCGACAGGGTTCGAGCTCTGGAAACACCATATATTTT.

The chain has TRBV4-1 and TRBJ2-7; tentative D call: TRBD1 (6 bases). The CDR3 runs 15 residues. CDR1 and CDR2 (germline): MGHRA, YSYEKL. V was clipped by 0 bases and J by 5 bases, with 14 bases between them. The CDR3 DNA reads TGCGCCAGCAGCCAAGAAGGAGGACAGTTCCACGAGCAGTACTTC. It encodes CASSQEGGQFHEQYF.

The rearrangement links TRBV12-5 to TRBJ2-1, with D tentatively TRBD1 or TRBD2 (5 bases each). Germline V gives CDR1 LGHNT, CDR2 FRNRAP. V gave up 1 base and J gave up 7 bases, with 17 bases separating them. CDR3 length: 16 residues. The CDR3 region is CASGLAGTPGRNEQFF. The CDR3 nucleotides are TGTGCTAGTGGTTTGGCCGGGACCCCCGGTCGGAATGAGCAGTTCTTC. Together with reference TRBV12-5 and TRBJ2-1, the CDR3 gives the full variable domain: DARVTQTPRHKVTEMGQEVTMRCQPILGHNTVFWYRQTMMQGLELLAYFRNRAPLDDSGMPKDRFSAEMPDATLATLKIQPSEPRDSAVYFCASGLAGTPGRNEQFFGPGTRLTVL.

The rearrangement uses TRBV29-1 and TRBJ2-5; 10 positions agree with TRBD2. The junction had 7 bases not matched to a gene; V was cut back by 7 bases and J by 5 bases. CDR3 length: 13 residues. Germline-derived CDR1 and CDR2 are SQVTM and ANQGSEA. CDR3: CSARTSGGETQYF. In DNA form, the CDR3 reads TGCAGCGCCCGGACTAGCGGTGGGGAGACCCAGTACTTC.

The chain combines TRBV7-6 with TRBJ2-7; D may be TRBD1 (6 bases). The CDR3 length is 12 residues. Germline assignment: CDR1 SGHVS and CDR2 FNYEAQ. V gave up 5 bases and J gave up 5 bases, with 10 bases separating them. CDR3 in DNA: TGTGCCAGCAGCCTAGGGGACAACGAGCAGTACTTC. Translating it yields CASSLGDNEQYF. The full variable domain, its missing parts supplied by reference TRBV7-6 and TRBJ2-7, is GAGVSQSPRYKVTKRGQDVALRCDPISGHVSLYWYRQALGQGPEFLTYFNYEAQQDKSGLPNDRFSAERPEGSISTLTIQRTEQRDSAMYRCASSLGDNEQYFGPGTRLTVT.

The V call is TRBV20-1, the J call TRBJ1-1; D possibly corresponds to TRBD1 (5 bases). Looked up from germline, CDR1 is DFQATT and CDR2 is SNEGSKA (reference sequence). This CDR3 is 10 amino acids long. The ends were cut back, 7 bases at V and 8 bases at J, with 11 bases in the middle. CDR3 nucleotides: TGCAGTGTACCTGGGGCCGAAGCTTTCTTT. Translation gives CSVPGAEAFF.

The CDR3 DNA follows: TGCGCCAGCAGTGAGGCCGGGGCTAGCGGGGGGCCAGATACGCAGTATTTT. It codes for CASSEAGASGGPDTQYF. The V call is TRBV10-1, the J call TRBJ2-3, with 11 positions matching TRBD2. The CDR3 totals 17 residues. Germline trimming cut 2 bases from V and 4 bases from J; bases unmatched to any gene: 8. CDR1 is WNHNN and CDR2 is SYGVQD in the germline V gene (reference sequence).

The chain links TRBV7-9 to TRBJ2-2; D might be TRBD1 (5 bases). The germline V gene encodes CDR1 SEHNR and CDR2 FQNEAQ (reference sequence). V lost 5 bases and J lost 11, with 15 bases in between. This CDR3 comprises 13 residues. In nucleotides, the CDR3 is TGTGCCAGCAGCATAGGACAATGGGGCGAGCTGTTTTTT. It specifies CASSIGQWGELFF.

V usage is TRBV4-3 and J usage is TRBJ2-2; no clear D gene. CDR1 and CDR2 from the germline V gene are LGHNA and YSLEER. CDR3 length equals 13 residues. V lost 0 bases and J 1 base, leaving 0 bases between the germline ends. This CDR3 reads CASSQENTGELFF. The CDR3, as DNA: TGCGCCAGCAGCCAAGAGAACACCGGGGAGCTGTTTTTT.

The rearrangement links TRBV7-8 to TRBJ1-6, with 7 bases lining up with TRBD1. V trimming: 1 base; J trimming: 11 bases; junction bases outside the gene matches: 11. CDR1 is SGHVS and CDR2 is FQNEAQ in the germline V gene. The length of the CDR3 is 16 residues. This chain's CDR3 is CASSLGSRTGGTPLHF. The CDR3 DNA reads TGTGCCAGCAGCTTAGGGTCAAGGACAGGCGGAACACCCCTCCACTTT. The full variable domain, in which reference TRBV7-8 and TRBJ1-6 provide the parts outside the CDR3, is GAGVSQSPRYKVAKRGQDVALRCDPISGHVSLFWYQQALGQGPEFLTYFQNEAQLDKSGLPSDRFFAERPEGSVSTLKIQRTQQEDSAVYLCASSLGSRTGGTPLHFGNGTRLTVT.

This clone occurred once. This chain uses TRBV6-1 with TRBJ1-6, with D hard to call. Between the trimmed V and J ends, which lost 1 base and 4 bases, there was a span of 8 bases. Germline values: CDR1 MNHNS, CDR2 SASEGT. The CDR3 sequence is 15 residues long. CDR3 nucleotide sequence: TGTGCCAGCAGTGAAGTGGAGGGATATAATTCACCCCTCCACTTT. Encoded protein: CASSEVEGYNSPLHF.

This chain links TRBV7-2 with TRBJ2-1; D uncertain. CDR3 length equals 16 residues. Trimming stripped 6 bases from V and 0 bases from J, with 15 bases between. Germline CDR1 is SGHTA and CDR2 is FQGNSA. CDR3 protein: CASRSSKTGSYNEQFF. CDR3 DNA: TGTGCCAGCAGATCCTCTAAGACTGGCTCCTACAATGAGCAGTTCTTC.

The CDR3 nucleotides read TGTGCCAGCAGGGAGTACAGGGCACCCTACGAGCAGTACTTC. It translates to CASREYRAPYEQYF. V usage is TRBV6-1 and J usage is TRBJ2-7; perhaps TRBD1 as D (6 bases). The CDR3 runs 14 residues. Between the trimmed V and J ends, which lost 6 bases and 2 bases, there was a span of 14 bases. CDR1 MNHNS and CDR2 SASEGT come from the germline V gene.

V gene TRBV6-1 combines with J gene TRBJ2-3, with D perhaps assigned TRBD1 or TRBD2 (5 bases each). The CDR3 contains 13 residues. Deletions cut 7 bases from V and 4 bases from J, with 12 bases between. Looked up from germline, CDR1 is MNHNS and CDR2 is SASEGT. The DNA of the CDR3 is TGTGCCAGCAAATCAGGGACCCCAGATACGCAGTATTTT. Protein sequence: CASKSGTPDTQYF.

This chain connects TRBV5-6 to TRBJ1-5, with D perhaps matching TRBD1 (5 bases). Trimming took off 3 bases at V and 4 bases at J, with 14 bases between the two ends. The germline CDR1 and CDR2 sequences are SGHDT and YYEEEE. This CDR3 contains 15 residues. For the CDR3, the DNA is TGTGCCAGCAGCTCGGGGCGGGGGAAAAATCAGCCCCAGCATTTT. Its protein product is CASSSGRGKNQPQHF. Variable domain in full (rest from reference TRBV5-6 and TRBJ1-5): DAGVTQSPTHLIKTRGQQVTLRCSPKSGHDTVSWYQQALGQGPQFIFQYYEEEERQRGNFPDRFSGHQFPNYSSELNVNALLLGDSALYLCASSSGRGKNQPQHFGDGTRLSIL.